This TCR beta chain was observed in a study of Graves' ophthalmopathy and Graves' hyperthyroidism. Amplification targeted the TCR beta CDR3 regions, with RNA transcripts as the source material. HTBI primers were employed in first-round RT-PCR, then a second-round multiplex PCR followed. Each CDR3 protein is one row after TCRdb ran MiXCR on the multiplex PCR reads. The sample lists roughly 1.1 million distinct CDR3 sequences; about 38% were seen once. This clonotype was found once. The CDR3 is made up of 15 amino acids. Germline V lookup: CDR1 DFQATT, CDR2 SNEGSKA (reference sequence). V was clipped by 3 bases and J by 3 bases, with 17 bases between them.

The chain carries TRBV20-1 and TRBJ1-1; no definite D call. The sequencing input was peripheral blood or thyroid tissue (not recorded which). This receptor was identified in an adult man with Graves' hyperthyroidism. The CDR3 DNA sequence: TGCAGTGCTAGTGTTTCCCCGGGAACGGACACTGAAGCTTTCTTT. Translated: CSASVSPGTDTEAFF.